The T cell receptor (beta chain) described here comes from a study of T cells in Graves' hyperthyroidism and ophthalmopathy. This clonotype was counted a few times. The CDR3 covers 15 residues. The ends lost 2 bases at V and 5 bases at J; junction bases unmatched: 8. The germline V gene has CDR1 KGHSH and CDR2 LQKENI. TCR beta CDR3 sequences were amplified from RNA transcripts. HTBI primers were employed in a first-round RT-PCR of the TCR CDR3. TCRdb recomputed calls from the multiplex PCR reads with MiXCR, one row per CDR3 protein. The sample lists 600,000 to 700,000 distinct CDR3 sequences; about 15% were seen once.

The origin of this receptor is a middle-aged woman with Graves' ophthalmopathy. The chain joins TRBV18 to TRBJ2-7; 8 bases fit TRBD1. Material for sequencing was blood. The CDR3, as DNA: TGTGCCAGCTCACCAGCGAGCAGGGGGCGCGACGAGCAGTACTTC. It codes for CASSPASRGRDEQYF.